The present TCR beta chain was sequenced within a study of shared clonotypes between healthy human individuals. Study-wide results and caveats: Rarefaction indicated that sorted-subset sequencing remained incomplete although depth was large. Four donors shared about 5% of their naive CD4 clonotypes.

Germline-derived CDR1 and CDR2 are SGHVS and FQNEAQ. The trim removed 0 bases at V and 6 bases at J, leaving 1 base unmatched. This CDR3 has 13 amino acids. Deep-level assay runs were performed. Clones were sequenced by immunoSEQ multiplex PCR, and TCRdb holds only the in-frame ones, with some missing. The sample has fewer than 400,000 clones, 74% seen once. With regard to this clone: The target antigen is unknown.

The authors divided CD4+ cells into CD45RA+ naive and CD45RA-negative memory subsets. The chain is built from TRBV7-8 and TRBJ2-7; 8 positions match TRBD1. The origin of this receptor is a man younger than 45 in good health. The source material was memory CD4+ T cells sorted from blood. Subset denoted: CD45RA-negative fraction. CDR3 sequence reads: CASSLADRGEQYF. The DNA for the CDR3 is TGTGCCAGCAGCTTAGCCGACAGGGGCGAGCAGTACTTC.